Listed below are T cell receptor beta chains from one sample, sequenced in a study of blood T cell repertoires in COVID-19. Profiling relied on immunoSEQ multiplex PCR, and the TCRdb table lists in-frame clones only, not all of them. The table lists roughly 100,000 clones, around 90% of them singletons. The sample comprised peripheral blood. The origin of the receptors is a woman in her forties or fifties with COVID-19, enrolled during active disease. CDR3s include the opening cysteine and the closing phenylalanine or tryptophan. D genes are given only for firm matches. Size is omitted from some rows. Given values are once, few, many or a class for expanded clones.

j_call: TRBJ2-2; clone_size: .; d_call: .; v_call: TRBV6-5; cdr3_aa: CASSYSARTGELFF; cdr3_nt: TGTGCCAGCAGTTACTCGGCCAGAACCGGGGAGCTGTTTTTT
j_call: TRBJ2-3; clone_size: .; d_call: .; v_call: TRBV24-1; cdr3_aa: CATSDTSGPGTDTQYF; cdr3_nt: TGTGCCACCAGTGACACGAGCGGTCCCGGCACAGATACGCAGTATTTT
j_call: TRBJ2-2; clone_size: .; d_call: TRBD2; v_call: TRBV27; cdr3_aa: CASSITSGDSTGELFF; cdr3_nt: TGTGCCAGCAGTATCACTAGCGGGGACTCCACCGGGGAGCTGTTTTTT
j_call: TRBJ2-7; clone_size: .; d_call: TRBD2; v_call: TRBV5-4; cdr3_aa: CASSRTSGAYEQYF; cdr3_nt: TGTGCCAGCAGCAGGACTAGCGGAGCCTACGAGCAGTACTTC
j_call: TRBJ1-1; clone_size: .; d_call: TRBD1; v_call: TRBV27; cdr3_aa: CASSSGGALYMGTEAFF; cdr3_nt: TGTGCCAGCAGTTCAGGGGGCGCCTTGTATATGGGCACTGAAGCTTTCTTT
j_call: TRBJ1-5; clone_size: .; d_call: .; v_call: TRBV6-2/TRBV6-3; cdr3_aa: CASSYYQDQPQHF; cdr3_nt: TGTGCCAGCAGTTACTACCAGGATCAGCCCCAGCATTTT
j_call: TRBJ2-5; clone_size: .; d_call: TRBD1; v_call: TRBV7-2; cdr3_aa: CASSQDRGRETQYF; cdr3_nt: TGTGCCAGCAGTCAAGACAGGGGAAGGGAGACCCAGTACTTC
j_call: TRBJ1-1; clone_size: .; d_call: .; v_call: TRBV29-1; cdr3_aa: CSVRDTNTEAFF; cdr3_nt: TGCAGCGTTAGGGACACGAACACTGAAGCTTTCTTT
j_call: TRBJ1-1; clone_size: .; d_call: .; v_call: TRBV6-5; cdr3_aa: CATGTIGTEAFF; cdr3_nt: TGTGCCACCGGGACAATCGGCACTGAAGCTTTCTTT
j_call: TRBJ1-4; clone_size: .; d_call: TRBD1; v_call: TRBV5-1; cdr3_aa: CASSLGDRADEKLFF; cdr3_nt: TGCGCCAGCAGCTTGGGGGACAGGGCGGATGAAAAACTGTTTTTT
j_call: TRBJ2-7; clone_size: .; d_call: .; v_call: TRBV5-1; cdr3_aa: CASSLAQGMVYEQYF; cdr3_nt: TGCGCCAGCAGCTTGGCACAGGGAATGGTTTACGAGCAGTACTTC
j_call: TRBJ2-5; clone_size: .; d_call: .; v_call: TRBV6-6; cdr3_aa: CASSAGSETQYF; cdr3_nt: TGTGCCAGCTCCGCGGGGAGCGAGACCCAGTACTTC
j_call: TRBJ1-1; clone_size: .; d_call: TRBD1; v_call: TRBV28; cdr3_aa: CASSADRREAFF; cdr3_nt: TGTGCCAGCAGTGCGGACAGGCGAGAAGCTTTCTTT
j_call: TRBJ2-2; clone_size: .; d_call: TRBD1; v_call: TRBV15; cdr3_aa: CATRDSSPGELFF; cdr3_nt: TGTGCCACTCGGGACAGCTCCCCCGGGGAGCTGTTTTTT
j_call: TRBJ1-5; clone_size: .; d_call: .; v_call: TRBV29-1; cdr3_aa: CSVGHLNQPQHF; cdr3_nt: TGCAGCGTAGGACACCTCAATCAGCCCCAGCATTTT
j_call: TRBJ1-2; clone_size: .; d_call: .; v_call: TRBV6-5; cdr3_aa: CASLPRQGGYGYTF; cdr3_nt: TGTGCCAGCCTTCCCCGGCAGGGTGGCTATGGCTACACCTTC
j_call: TRBJ1-1; clone_size: .; d_call: .; v_call: TRBV14; cdr3_aa: CASSHPFVLRTEAFF; cdr3_nt: TGTGCCAGCAGCCACCCGTTTGTCCTTAGAACTGAAGCTTTCTTT
j_call: TRBJ2-3; clone_size: .; d_call: .; v_call: TRBV3-1/TRBV3-2; cdr3_aa: CASSRKTSTDTQYF; cdr3_nt: TGTGCCAGCAGCCGCAAAACTAGCACAGATACGCAGTATTTT
j_call: TRBJ2-2; clone_size: .; d_call: .; v_call: TRBV6-5; cdr3_aa: CASGDTAGELFF; cdr3_nt: TGTGCCAGCGGAGATACCGCCGGGGAGCTGTTTTTT
j_call: TRBJ2-2; clone_size: .; d_call: TRBD1; v_call: TRBV7-6; cdr3_aa: CASSITTTGDTGELFF; cdr3_nt: TGTGCCAGCAGCATAACAACGACAGGGGATACCGGGGAGCTGTTTTTT
j_call: TRBJ1-3; clone_size: .; d_call: .; v_call: TRBV4-2; cdr3_aa: CASSQDLTGRNTIYF; cdr3_nt: TGTGCCAGCAGCCAAGACTTAACAGGGAGAAACACCATATATTTT
j_call: TRBJ1-3; clone_size: few; d_call: .; v_call: TRBV3-1/TRBV3-2; cdr3_aa: CASSRNGVSSGNTIYF; cdr3_nt: TGTGCCAGCAGCCGCAACGGGGTATCCTCTGGAAACACCATATATTTT
j_call: TRBJ2-3; clone_size: .; d_call: .; v_call: TRBV11-3; cdr3_aa: CASSSGDTQYF; cdr3_nt: TGTGCCAGCAGCTCGGGGGATACGCAGTATTTT
j_call: TRBJ2-3; clone_size: .; d_call: .; v_call: TRBV7-2; cdr3_aa: CASSQVASSDTQYF; cdr3_nt: TGTGCCAGCAGCCAAGTTGCTAGTAGCGATACGCAGTATTTT
j_call: TRBJ2-3; clone_size: .; d_call: TRBD1; v_call: TRBV5-1; cdr3_aa: CASSPGTATDTQYF; cdr3_nt: TGCGCCAGCAGCCCGGGGACAGCCACAGATACGCAGTATTTT
j_call: TRBJ2-1; clone_size: .; d_call: TRBD2; v_call: TRBV18; cdr3_aa: CASSPSSGGYDEQFF; cdr3_nt: TGTGCCAGCTCACCCTCTAGCGGGGGGTACGATGAGCAGTTCTTC
j_call: TRBJ1-4; clone_size: .; d_call: .; v_call: TRBV7-9; cdr3_aa: CASSSGEKLFF; cdr3_nt: TGTGCCAGCAGCTCAGGGGAAAAACTGTTTTTT
j_call: TRBJ2-3; clone_size: .; d_call: .; v_call: TRBV24-1; cdr3_aa: CATSDPLEGDTDTQYF; cdr3_nt: TGTGCCACCAGTGATCCTCTAGAGGGGGACACAGATACGCAGTATTTT
j_call: TRBJ2-2; clone_size: once; d_call: TRBD2; v_call: TRBV19; cdr3_aa: CATTGRGLVNTGELFF; cdr3_nt: TGTGCCACAACAGGGCGGGGACTAGTGAACACCGGGGAGCTGTTTTTT
j_call: TRBJ1-2; clone_size: .; d_call: .; v_call: TRBV2; cdr3_aa: CASSGQGPDYGYTF; cdr3_nt: TGTGCCAGCAGTGGGCAGGGGCCAGACTATGGCTACACCTTC
j_call: TRBJ2-5; clone_size: .; d_call: .; v_call: TRBV30; cdr3_aa: CAWSPHSQETQYF; cdr3_nt: TGTGCCTGGAGTCCCCATTCCCAAGAGACCCAGTACTTC
j_call: TRBJ1-5; clone_size: few; d_call: .; v_call: TRBV14; cdr3_aa: CASRNPGPQHF; cdr3_nt: TGTGCCAGCAGGAACCCCGGGCCCCAGCATTTT
j_call: TRBJ2-5; clone_size: once; d_call: .; v_call: TRBV11-1; cdr3_aa: CASSVSWGEETQYF; cdr3_nt: TGTGCCAGCAGCGTATCATGGGGGGAAGAGACCCAGTACTTC
j_call: TRBJ2-3; clone_size: .; d_call: TRBD2; v_call: TRBV7-2; cdr3_aa: CASSRQRGGTDTQYF; cdr3_nt: TGTGCCAGCAGCAGACAGCGGGGGGGGACGGATACGCAGTATTTT
j_call: TRBJ2-5; clone_size: .; d_call: .; v_call: TRBV2; cdr3_aa: CASSPGRDGETQYF; cdr3_nt: TGTGCCAGCAGCCCAGGCAGGGATGGGGAGACCCAGTACTTC
j_call: TRBJ2-2; clone_size: .; d_call: .; v_call: TRBV10-3; cdr3_aa: CAIRNSNTGELFF; cdr3_nt: TGTGCCATCAGGAATAGCAACACCGGGGAGCTGTTTTTT
j_call: TRBJ2-2; clone_size: .; d_call: .; v_call: TRBV2; cdr3_aa: CASSNLGGTNTGELFF; cdr3_nt: TGTGCCAGCAGTAACCTTGGCGGGACTAACACCGGGGAGCTGTTTTTT